This T cell receptor beta chain was recorded in a study of Graves' ophthalmopathy and Graves' hyperthyroidism. The authors amplified TCR beta CDR3 regions, and they did so from RNA transcripts for repertoire sequencing. RT-PCR with HTBI primers came first, then second-round multiplex PCR. TCRdb analysed the multiplex PCR reads with MiXCR anew, one entry per CDR3 protein. The data show approximately 410,000 distinct CDR3 sequences, with about 16% seen just once and 7% held by the top ten. The CDR3 covers 13 residues. V was clipped by 3 bases and J by 1 base, with 7 bases between them. Germline CDR1 and CDR2: SGHTS and YDEGEE. This clonotype was counted many times. Exclusion covered patients with other autoimmune diseases or uncontrolled infections (as well as pregnancy or lactation). Out of 9.5 to 10 ml of fresh peripheral blood, PBMCs were obtained.

What was sequenced was peripheral blood. The clonotype comes from a woman under 30 with stable Graves' hyperthyroidism. V gene TRBV5-8 combines with J gene TRBJ1-1, with no clear D. The chain's CDR3 is CASSWRKNTEAFF. The CDR3 DNA reads as TGTGCCAGCAGCTGGCGTAAGAACACTGAAGCTTTCTTT.